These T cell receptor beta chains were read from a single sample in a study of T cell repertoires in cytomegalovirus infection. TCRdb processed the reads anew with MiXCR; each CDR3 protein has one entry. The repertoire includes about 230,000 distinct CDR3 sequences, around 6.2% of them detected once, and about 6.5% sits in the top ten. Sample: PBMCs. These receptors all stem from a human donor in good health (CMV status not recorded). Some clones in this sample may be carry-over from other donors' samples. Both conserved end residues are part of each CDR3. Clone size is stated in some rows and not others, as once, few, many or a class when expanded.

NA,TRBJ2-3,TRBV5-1,CASRGRTGEDTQYF
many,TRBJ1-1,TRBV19,CASSMARLLMNTEAFF
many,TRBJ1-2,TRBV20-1,CSARQGAPNYGYTF
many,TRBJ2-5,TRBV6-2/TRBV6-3,CASSYIGRNQETQYF
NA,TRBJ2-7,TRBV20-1,CSARDTRRVNEQYF
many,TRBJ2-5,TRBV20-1,CSAVGGEQETQYF
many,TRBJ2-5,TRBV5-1,CASSSGQGSETQYF
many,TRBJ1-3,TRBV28,CASTFPGGRTGNTIYF
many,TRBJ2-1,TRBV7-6,CASSSAGGRWNEQFF
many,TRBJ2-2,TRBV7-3,CASSPLRGGRGTGELFF
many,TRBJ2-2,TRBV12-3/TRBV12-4,CASRGQGNSNTGELFF
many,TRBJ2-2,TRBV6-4,CASSDAPANTGELFF
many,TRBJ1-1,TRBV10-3,CAISESEGRGAFF
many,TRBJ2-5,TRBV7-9,CASRPNRPRNETQYF
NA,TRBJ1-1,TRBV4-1,CASSPRDRGQGTEAFF
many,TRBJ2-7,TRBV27,CASSTTGLAYEQYF
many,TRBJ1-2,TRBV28,CASSSSGMDGYTF
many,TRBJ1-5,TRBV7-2,CASSQGAPNQPQHF
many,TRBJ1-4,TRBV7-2,CASSFSHATNEKLFF
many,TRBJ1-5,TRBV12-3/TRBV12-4,CASSWGLQRDQHF
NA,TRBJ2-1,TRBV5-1,CASSFLSGNEQFF
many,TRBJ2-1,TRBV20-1,CSARVPRGAEKTMRQFF
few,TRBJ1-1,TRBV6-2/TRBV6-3,CASSYLGIPNTEAFF
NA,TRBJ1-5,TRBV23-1,CASSRPGGGSDQPQHF
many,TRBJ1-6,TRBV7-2,CASSPLGVKSSSPLHF
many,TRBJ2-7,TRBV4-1,CASSQLNTGTASYEQYF
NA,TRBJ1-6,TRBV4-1,CASSQEEGGYNSPLHF
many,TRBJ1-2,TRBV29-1,CSAPGEGRTGYGYTF
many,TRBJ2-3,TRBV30,CAWQWTDTQYF
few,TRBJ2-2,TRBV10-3,CAISPWGPTGELFF
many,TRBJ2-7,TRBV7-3,CASSLISGYEQYF
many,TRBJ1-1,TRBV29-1,CSVVVGGNTEAFF
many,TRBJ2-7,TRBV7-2,CASSRSYLGAYEQYF
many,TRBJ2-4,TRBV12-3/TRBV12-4,CASRDREGGIQYF
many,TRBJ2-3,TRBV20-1,CSADHLRQGWYF
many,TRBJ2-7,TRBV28,CASSQRGGGPEQYF
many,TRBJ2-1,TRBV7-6,CASSLFTSGGAGQFF
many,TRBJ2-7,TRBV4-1,CASSHPAVSSSYEQYF
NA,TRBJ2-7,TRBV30,CAWNRVSTYEQYF
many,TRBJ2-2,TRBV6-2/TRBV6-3,CASSYSSGAGTGELFF
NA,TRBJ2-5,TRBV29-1,CSWLDSQETQYF